These T cell receptor beta chains were read from a single sample in a study of cytomegalovirus exposure and HLA in healthy donors. Clones were sequenced by immunoSEQ multiplex PCR, and TCRdb holds only the in-frame ones, with some missing. This sample carries approximately 240,000 clones, 75% to 95% of them seen once, and the ten largest clones take approximately 1.1%. The specimen sequenced was PBMCs. These receptors were taken from a young woman in good health and CMV-seronegative. Both conserved end residues are part of each CDR3. The D gene is left open where the match is weak. Only some rows state a clone size, as once, few, many or a class for expanded clones.

D gene	V gene	J gene	clone size	CDR3 DNA	CDR3 protein
TRBD2	TRBV6-5	TRBJ2-7	-	TGTGCCAGCAGTTACTCGGCTAGCGGGCTCCTCTACGAGCAGTACTTC	CASSYSASGLLYEQYF
-	TRBV5-1	TRBJ2-1	-	TGCGCCAGCAGCGGGAGTGGCCCTTACAATGAGCAGTTCTTC	CASSGSGPYNEQFF
-	TRBV30	TRBJ1-1	-	TGTGCCTGGATTGGTGGGGGGGCTTTCTTT	CAWIGGGAFF
TRBD1	TRBV6-5	TRBJ1-2	once	TGTGCCAGCAGTGAGGGACAGGGGGCAAGTGGCTACACCTTC	CASSEGQGASGYTF
-	TRBV4-1	TRBJ2-3	-	TGCGCCAGCAGCCAAGATTACAGGGATACGCAGTATTTT	CASSQDYRDTQYF
-	TRBV6-5	TRBJ1-2	few	TGTGCCAGCAGTTACTCGCCACAGGGCGTAGTTGGCTACACCTTC	CASSYSPQGVVGYTF
-	TRBV9	TRBJ2-7	-	TGTGCCAGCAGCGTAGCGGAGGGCTCCTACGAGCAGTACTTC	CASSVAEGSYEQYF
-	TRBV11-2	TRBJ1-1	-	TGTGCCAGCAGCTTATATAACACTGAAGCTTTCTTT	CASSLYNTEAFF
-	TRBV4-2	TRBJ2-2	few	TGTGCCAGCAGCCAGGGACTGGGAGATGGCGGGGAGCTGTTTTTT	CASSQGLGDGGELFF
TRBD1	TRBV7-9	TRBJ2-7	once	TGTGCCAGCAGCCGACCGGACAGGGGCTCCTACGAGCAGTACTTC	CASSRPDRGSYEQYF
-	TRBV20-1	TRBJ2-7	-	TGCAGTGCTAGTTTGGGGGCCGAGCAGTACTTC	CSASLGAEQYF
-	TRBV4-1	TRBJ2-7	-	TGCGCCAGCAGCCAAGATGGGGGCCCCTACGAGCAGTACTTC	CASSQDGGPYEQYF
-	TRBV27	TRBJ1-2	-	TGTGCCAGCAGTTTAGACCCTGGCGGCTATGGCTACACCTTC	CASSLDPGGYGYTF
-	TRBV28	TRBJ1-6	-	TGTGCCAGCAGAGGAACCGGGATCCGTAATTCACCCCTCCACTTT	CASRGTGIRNSPLHF
TRBD1	TRBV11-2	TRBJ1-5	once	TGTGCCAGCAGCTCCGAGGGACAGATAAATCAGCCCCAGCATTTT	CASSSEGQINQPQHF
TRBD2	TRBV25-1	TRBJ2-1	-	TGTGCCAGCAGTGATACTAGCGGGAGGTCTGATAATGAGCAGTTCTTC	CASSDTSGRSDNEQFF
-	TRBV19	TRBJ1-3	-	TGTGCCAGTAGTAGCCCGGACAGAACTGGAAACACCATATATTTT	CASSSPDRTGNTIYF
TRBD1	TRBV11-2	TRBJ1-3	-	TGTGCCAGCAGCCCCCGGGGGCAGACAGGGGAAAGTTTT	CASSPRGQTGESF
-	TRBV7-3	TRBJ2-7	-	TGTGCCAGCAGCTTAGACGTGGGAGTCGGACGCGAGCAGTACTTC	CASSLDVGVGREQYF
TRBD1	TRBV6-6	TRBJ1-4	-	TGTGCCAGCACGGAAGGGGGCCTAGAAAAACTGTTTTTT	CASTEGGLEKLFF
-	TRBV2	TRBJ1-5	-	TGTGCCAGCAGCCTACAGGGCGGTCAGCCCCAGCATTTT	CASSLQGGQPQHF
TRBD1	TRBV5-1	TRBJ1-2	-	TGCGCCAGCAGCTTCGCTTGGGGTCACCGCCTCAGGGGGCCAGATGGCTACACCTTC	CASSFAWGHRLRGPDGYTF
TRBD2	TRBV28	TRBJ2-1	-	TGTGCCAGCAGCCTAACTAGCGCCTCAAGCCCCTTCTTC	CASSLTSASSPFF
TRBD1	TRBV6-1	TRBJ2-2	once	TGTGCCAGCAGTGAAGTGGGACAGGGCCTAACCGGGGAGCTGTTTTTT	CASSEVGQGLTGELFF
-	TRBV30	TRBJ1-1	-	TGTGCCTGGACCGGACGGGGGAGGATGAACACTGAAGCTTTCTTT	CAWTGRGRMNTEAFF
-	TRBV19	TRBJ2-3	-	TGTGCCAGTAGCCCTAGCGACACAGATACGCAGTATTTT	CASSPSDTDTQYF
TRBD2	TRBV11-2	TRBJ2-1	-	TGTGCCAGCATAGTAAAGATACTAGCGGGAGAGTCCGGTGAGCAGTTCTTC	CASIVKILAGESGEQFF
-	TRBV7-9	TRBJ2-2	once	TGTGCCAGCAGCCAAGAGGCCGGGGAGCTGTTTTTT	CASSQEAGELFF
TRBD2	TRBV28	TRBJ2-1	-	TGTGCCAGCAGTCAGTCCGGGACTAACAATGAGCAGTTCTTC	CASSQSGTNNEQFF
TRBD1	TRBV11-2	TRBJ2-5	-	TGTGCCAGCAGTCGGGACAGGGAAGAGACCCAGTACTTC	CASSRDREETQYF
-	TRBV6-5	TRBJ1-2	-	TGTGCCAGCAGTTCACCAGGGCAGAACTCCCTGGGCTACACCTTC	CASSSPGQNSLGYTF
-	TRBV28	TRBJ1-2	-	TGTGCCAGCATTGGGGACACAACTTACTATGGCTACACCTTC	CASIGDTTYYGYTF
TRBD1	TRBV4-2	TRBJ1-4	-	TGTGCCAGCAGCCAAGATCGCGGACAGGGAAATGAAAAACTGTTTTTT	CASSQDRGQGNEKLFF
-	TRBV6-1	TRBJ1-2	-	TGTGCCAGCAGTGAAGGCCGCTCCCAGGTCTATGGCTACACCTTC	CASSEGRSQVYGYTF
-	TRBV27	TRBJ2-3	-	TGTGCCAGCAGCTATACCCGCACAGATACGCAGTATTTT	CASSYTRTDTQYF
TRBD1	TRBV6-5	TRBJ2-3	-	TGTGCCAGCAGGGACAGGGTTAATGGGGTAGATACGCAGTATTTT	CASRDRVNGVDTQYF
TRBD1	TRBV19	TRBJ1-4	once	TGTGCCAGTAGTAGTAGGGGACAGGCTAATGAAAAACTGTTTTTT	CASSSRGQANEKLFF
-	TRBV7-8	TRBJ2-7	-	TGTGCCAGCACTCCGGTCGGTCGGAGCCCCTCCATCGAGCAGTACTTC	CASTPVGRSPSIEQYF
-	TRBV18	TRBJ2-3	-	TGTGCCAGCTCCCTCGGAGATACGCAGTATTTT	CASSLGDTQYF
TRBD1	TRBV7-9	TRBJ2-7	-	TGTGCCAGCAGCTCGGGACAGGTTCAATCCTACGAGCAGTACTTC	CASSSGQVQSYEQYF
TRBD1	TRBV28	TRBJ1-5	-	TGTGCCAGCAGAATCTACAGGGGGCGTCTGGGATATCAGCCCCAGCATTTT	CASRIYRGRLGYQPQHF
-	TRBV7-9	TRBJ1-6	-	TGTGCCAGCAGTCCAGGGGCGGGCTCCTATAATTCACCCCTCCACTTT	CASSPGAGSYNSPLHF
TRBD2	TRBV4-2	TRBJ2-7	-	TGTGCCAGCAGCCAACTACTAGCGGGGGCCTACGAGCAGTACTTC	CASSQLLAGAYEQYF
-	TRBV10-3	TRBJ2-7	once	TGTGCCATCAGTGAGGGGAGTCTTATCTACGAGCAGTACTTC	CAISEGSLIYEQYF
-	TRBV5-1	TRBJ2-7	-	TGCGCCAGCGGGGAGGAGGGGCGGGTTTACGAGCAGTACTTC	CASGEEGRVYEQYF
-	TRBV28	TRBJ2-7	-	TGTGCCAGCAGTTTACCAGATATATTTTACGAGCAGTACTTC	CASSLPDIFYEQYF
-	TRBV9	TRBJ2-7	-	TGTGCCAGCAGCGTAGACAGGATGCTCTCCGAGCAGTACTTC	CASSVDRMLSEQYF
TRBD1	TRBV6-5	TRBJ1-5	few	TGTGCCAGCAGGGGACAGGGGAGTGAGCCCCAGCATTTT	CASRGQGSEPQHF
-	TRBV30	TRBJ1-1	-	TGTGCCTGGAGTACCAACCCCGTGACGAGGACTGAAGCTTTCTTT	CAWSTNPVTRTEAFF
-	TRBV11-2	TRBJ1-4	-	TGTGCCAGCCGGCGACCTTTTCGGAGTGAAAAACTGTTTTTT	CASRRPFRSEKLFF
-	TRBV5-1	TRBJ1-5	-	TGCGCCAGCAGCCGGGAGAGCAATCAGCCCCAGCATTTT	CASSRESNQPQHF
-	TRBV19	TRBJ1-2	few	TGTGCCAGTAGTACCTTTACCGACAGGAACTATGGCTACACCTTC	CASSTFTDRNYGYTF
-	TRBV2	TRBJ2-3	-	TGTGCCAGCAGTGAAGCGGTAGGCGGCGGCACAGATACGCAGTATTTT	CASSEAVGGGTDTQYF
-	TRBV14	TRBJ2-1	-	TGTGCCAGCAGCTCCCGGCGGCCCGTGGAAAATGAGCAGTTCTTC	CASSSRRPVENEQFF
-	TRBV27	TRBJ2-4	few	TGTGCCAGCAGCCAGCGGGCCGGGACAGGGCTAGCGGGAGTCCCCAAAAACATTCAGTACTTC	CASSQRAGTGLAGVPKNIQYF